Below are 20 T cell receptor beta chains sequenced from a single sample in a study of early T cells in non-severe SARS-CoV-2 infection. TCRdb redid the calling of the 5' RACE reads with MiXCR, one entry per CDR3 protein. Here the sample spans roughly 64,000 distinct CDR3 sequences, roughly 12% being singletons. The material was whole blood, obtained at baseline. The receptors were gathered from an adult who was a healthcare worker with PCR-confirmed SARS-CoV-2 infection or an uninfected control (not recorded which).

This clonotype has just a few counts. The rearrangement joins TRBV7-2 to TRBJ1-3; D not certain. CDR1 and CDR2 (germline): SGHTA, FQGNSA. This CDR3 has 14 residues. The V and J ends lost 4 bases and 0 bases respectively, with 7 bases between them. DNA for the CDR3: TGTGCCAGCAGCTCGGGGAGCTCTGGAAACACCATATATTTT. Translating gives CASSSGSSGNTIYF.

The chain joins TRBV6-1 to TRBJ1-5; 8 bases align to TRBD1. V lost 4 bases and J lost 0; bases outside the gene matches: 11. CDR1 is MNHNS, CDR2 SASEGT, per germline. This CDR3 has 18 residues. In DNA form, the CDR3 reads TGTGCCAGCAGTGTTGGCAGGGGGCATTTTGATAGCAATCAGCCCCAGCATTTT. Amino acid sequence: CASSVGRGHFDSNQPQHF.

This clonotype was found many times. This sequence joins TRBV11-2 and TRBJ2-7; 9 positions agree with TRBD1. From germline, CDR1 is SGHAT and CDR2 FQNNGV. The CDR3 has 18 residues. Trimming took 1 base from V and 2 from J; bases not matched to a gene: 12. CDR3 loop: CASSLAVLTGGYTYEQYF. Here the CDR3 DNA reads TGTGCCAGCAGCTTAGCCGTCCTTACAGGGGGCTACACCTACGAGCAGTACTTC.

The genes are TRBV3-1 and TRBJ2-3; D is undetermined. Trimming took 0 bases from V and 8 from J, leaving 12 bases between them. This CDR3 contains 14 residues. Germline lookup yields CDR1 LGHDT and CDR2 YNNKEL (reference sequence). The CDR3 DNA sequence: TGTGCCAGCAGCCAAGATCCCACGGATGGTACGCAGTATTTT. Translated: CASSQDPTDGTQYF.

The sample holds a few counts of this clonotype. This chain's CDR3 is CASSYPTGGQIGYTF. In DNA form, the CDR3 reads TGTGCCAGCAGTTACCCGACAGGCGGACAAATTGGCTACACCTTC. The rearrangement joins TRBV6-2 or TRBV6-3 to TRBJ1-2; tentative D call: TRBD1 (6 bases). The length of the CDR3 is 15 residues. Looked up from germline, CDR1 is MNHEY and CDR2 is SVGEGT. With 2 bases removed from V and 7 bases from J, the gap between germline ends came to 17 bases.

The rearrangement joins TRBV11-3 to TRBJ1-1; D ambiguous. V gave up 2 bases and J gave up 4 bases, with 8 bases separating them. The germline gives CDR1 SGHNT, CDR2 YENEEA. The CDR3 sequence is 13 residues long. The CDR3 here is CASSLREGTEAFF. The CDR3 DNA reads as TGTGCCAGCAGCTTAAGGGAGGGCACTGAAGCTTTCTTT.

This clonotype has ten or more counts. In DNA, the CDR3 is TGCGCCAGCAGCCAAGAAATGGTGAGGGGGCAGAGACAAGAGACCCAGTACTTC. It encodes CASSQEMVRGQRQETQYF. This sequence joins TRBV4-3 and TRBJ2-5; 7 bases agree with TRBD1. Germline CDR1 is LGHNA and CDR2 is YSLEER. With 0 bases clipped from V and 2 bases from J, the junction kept 12 bases outside the gene matches. This CDR3 spans 18 amino acids.

This clonotype was counted a few times. In DNA, the CDR3 is TGTGCCAGCTCACCCGAGGGGGGGTATGGCTACACCTTC. It codes for CASSPEGGYGYTF. This sequence joins TRBV18 and TRBJ1-2, with TRBD1 as a possible D gene (6 bases). This CDR3 spans 13 amino acids. V was pared by 3 bases and J by 5 bases, with 10 bases between. Germline V gene lookup returns CDR1 KGHSH and CDR2 LQKENI.

The chain has TRBV30 and TRBJ2-5, with D possibly matching TRBD1 (6 bases). Germline V gives CDR1 GTSNPN, CDR2 SVGIG (reference sequence). CDR3 size: 13 residues. V lost 8 bases, J lost 1 base, and 14 bases lay in between. As DNA, the CDR3 is TGTGCCACCGAGCGGACAGCCCAAGAGACCCAGTACTTC. It translates to CATERTAQETQYF. The variable domain in full, with the rest retrieved from reference TRBV30 and TRBJ2-5, is SQTIHQWPATLVQPVGSPLSLECTVEGTSNPNLYWYRQAAGRGLQLLFYSVGIGQISSEVPQNLSASRPQDRQFILSSKKLLLSDSGFYLCATERTAQETQYFGPGTRLLVL.

This chain connects TRBV7-9 to TRBJ1-5; maybe TRBD1 (5 bases). Germline CDR1 is SEHNR and CDR2 is FQNEAQ (reference sequence). Trimming shortened V by 4 bases and J by 1 base, and 11 bases separated the two germline ends. The CDR3 sequence is 15 residues long. The CDR3 spells CASSYAGGSNQPQHF. The CDR3 DNA is TGTGCCAGCAGCTACGCCGGGGGAAGCAATCAGCCCCAGCATTTT.

The chain couples TRBV12-3 or TRBV12-4 to TRBJ2-3; D ambiguous. There are 14 residues in the CDR3. Trimming took 6 bases from V and 1 from J, leaving 11 bases between them. The CDR3 reads CASSHGFRTDTQYF. DNA for the CDR3: TGTGCCAGCAGCCACGGCTTTCGCACAGATACGCAGTATTTT.

This clonotype was recorded a few times. The V and J genes are TRBV20-1 and TRBJ2-7; maybe TRBD1 (5 bases). The CDR3 is 11 amino acids. Germline assignment: CDR1 DFQATT and CDR2 SNEGSKA (reference sequence). The V end lost 6 bases, the J end lost 9 bases, and 15 bases lay between the germline ends. In nucleotides, the CDR3 is TGCAGTGCCTCAGGGCCCACCGGGCAGTACTTC. Translation gives CSASGPTGQYF.

The chain has TRBV7-3 and TRBJ2-2, with D perhaps TRBD1 (6 bases). The CDR3 sequence is 14 residues long. V lost 5 bases and J lost 4, with 11 bases in between. Germline loops: CDR1 SGHTA, CDR2 FQGTGA. CDR3 protein: CASSQGHLTGELFF. DNA of the CDR3: TGTGCCAGCAGCCAGGGACACCTCACCGGGGAGCTGTTTTTT.

This clonotype has a handful of counts. This chain uses TRBV12-3 or TRBV12-4 with TRBJ1-2; the D is unclear. The CDR3 extends over 13 amino acids. V shed 6 bases and J shed 8 bases, with 16 bases lying between them. CDR3 sequence: CASSRGPSAGYTF. The CDR3 DNA follows: TGTGCCAGCAGCCGAGGGCCAAGCGCCGGCTACACCTTC.

The chain uses TRBV12-3 or TRBV12-4 and TRBJ2-7; D is undetermined. This CDR3 region has 12 residues. V was pared by 3 bases and J by 3 bases, with 6 bases between. The CDR3 loop reads CASSLQSYEQYF. CDR3 DNA: TGTGCCAGCAGTTTGCAGAGCTACGAGCAGTACTTC.

This clonotype was recorded a few times. The rearrangement uses TRBV7-6 and TRBJ2-1; 7 bases agree with TRBD1. Germline CDR1 SGHVS, CDR2 FNYEAQ. V lost 4 bases, J lost 12 bases, and 12 bases stayed unmatched. This CDR3 is built from 14 residues. CDR3 sequence reads: CASSSRLQGKGQFF. Here the CDR3 DNA reads TGTGCCAGCAGCTCTAGACTACAGGGGAAGGGGCAGTTCTTC.

The table lists this clonotype with many counts. The chain uses TRBV4-1 and TRBJ1-2; D gene unclear. The length of the CDR3 is 11 residues. V was shortened by 3 bases and J by 11 bases, with 10 bases between the two germline ends. Germline V gene sequence: CDR1 MGHRA, CDR2 YSYEKL. The CDR3 DNA reads as TGCGCCAGCAGCCATTCTGGCCTGTACACCTTC. Translation: CASSHSGLYTF.

This clonotype was recorded many times. The rearrangement links TRBV7-9 to TRBJ1-2; 7 nucleotides line up with TRBD1. The CDR3 sequence is 12 residues long. Germline V gene data show CDR1 as SEHNR and CDR2 as FQNEAQ (reference sequence). CDR3 sequence reads: CGVGQPNYGYTF. Here the CDR3 DNA reads TGTGGAGTGGGACAGCCAAACTATGGCTACACCTTC.

J is TRBJ2-1 and V is TRBV30; 8 bases are a match to TRBD2. From germline, CDR1 is GTSNPN and CDR2 SVGIG (reference sequence). The junction had 2 bases not matched to a gene; V was cut back by 3 bases and J by 1 base. The CDR3 totals 14 residues. CDR3 region: CAWRKRGSYNEQFF. In DNA form, the CDR3 reads TGTGCCTGGAGGAAGCGGGGGTCCTACAATGAGCAGTTCTTC.

The rearrangement links TRBV7-9 to TRBJ2-7; 9 bases match TRBD1. CDR1 is SEHNR and CDR2 is FQNEAQ in the germline V gene (reference sequence). The V segment lost 9 bases and the J segment 6 bases; nucleotides outside the gene matches: 15. CDR3 length equals 15 residues. The CDR3 DNA reads TGTGCCAGTTCGGACGTATGGGGGACAGGGAGCGAGCAGTACTTC. The encoded protein is CASSDVWGTGSEQYF.